What follows is one TCR beta chain and its context. CDR1 is MNHEY, CDR2 SVGAGI, per germline. This CDR3 has 15 residues. J lost 2 bases, V lost 2 bases, and 4 bases had no gene match. Use of 60 Vbeta and 13 Jbeta primers characterized the PCR. Assay: immunoSEQ multiplex PCR; the TCRdb copy retains only in-frame clones and omits some. In the table there are about 120,000 clones, around three quarters of which are singletons. These data are taken from a study of cytomegalovirus exposure and HLA in healthy donors. The TCR originated in a man aged 25-45 years in good health and CMV-seronegative. V usage is TRBV6-5 and J usage is TRBJ2-7; 9 bases align to TRBD2. The sample comprised PBMCs. CDR3 nucleotides: TGTGCCAGCAGTTACCAACTAGCGGGTGCCTACGAGCAGTACTTC. Amino acids: CASSYQLAGAYEQYF.